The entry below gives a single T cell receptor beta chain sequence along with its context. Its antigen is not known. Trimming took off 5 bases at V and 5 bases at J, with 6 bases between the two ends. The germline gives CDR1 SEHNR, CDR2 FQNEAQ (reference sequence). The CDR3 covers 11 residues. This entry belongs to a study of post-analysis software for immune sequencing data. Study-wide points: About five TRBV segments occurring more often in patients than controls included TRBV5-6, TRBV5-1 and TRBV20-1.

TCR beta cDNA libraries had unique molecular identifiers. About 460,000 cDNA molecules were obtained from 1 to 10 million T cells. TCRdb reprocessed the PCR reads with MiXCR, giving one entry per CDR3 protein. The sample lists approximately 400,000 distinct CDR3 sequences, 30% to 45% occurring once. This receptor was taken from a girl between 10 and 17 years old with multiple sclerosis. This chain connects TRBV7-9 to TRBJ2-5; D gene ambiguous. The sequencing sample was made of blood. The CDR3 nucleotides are TGTGCCAGCAGCGGTAGGGAGACCCAGTACTTC. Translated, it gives CASSGRETQYF.